This T cell receptor beta chain was recorded in a study of T-cell reconstitution after alpha-beta-depleted transplantation in children. Study outcomes and limitations: At day 60, the high TCRbeta diversity found in some patients originated from recipient T cells and thymic progenitors that had survived. Fresh T-cell production supplied most of the T-cell counts and diversity seen one year after transplant. It was reported that alpha-beta T cells came from several hundred expanded graft clones (about two months after transplant).

Trimming removed 1 base at V and 6 bases at J, with 16 bases between. The CDR3 has 15 residues. Per the germline V gene, CDR1 is MGHDK and CDR2 is SYGVNS. Unique molecular identifiers were used in preparing the TCRbeta library. TCRdb re-derived calls from the PCR reads in MiXCR, one entry per CDR3 protein. The sample records approximately 500,000 distinct CDR3 sequences, under 12% being singletons. As to this clonotype: Its antigen remains unknown.

This receptor was taken from a child aged 2 to 10 with inherited bone marrow failure, due to receive a stem cell transplant. The specimen was PBMCs, collected before TCRalphabeta/CD19-depleted stem cell transplant. The chain uses TRBV25-1 and TRBJ2-7; TRBD2 is a possible D gene (7 bases). In DNA, the CDR3 is TGTGCCAGCAGTGAATTCAACGGGGGGCCCAGCGAGCAGTACTTC. Translated, it gives CASSEFNGGPSEQYF.